The next 17 T cell receptor beta chains were all read from a single sample in a study of blood T cell repertoires in COVID-19. Produced via immunoSEQ multiplex PCR; TCRdb's table is partial and in-frame only. This table holds under 250,000 clones, 65% to 90% found once. Sequenced: PBMCs or T cells enriched from blood (not recorded which). These receptors were collected from a woman aged 45-59 years with acute COVID-19.

The J gene is TRBJ1-6, the V gene TRBV18, with D possibly matching TRBD1 (5 bases). Trimming left V 3 bases short and J 5 bases short, with 14 bases between. The CDR3 extends over 16 amino acids. Germline V gene sequence: CDR1 KGHSH, CDR2 LQKENI. CDR3 region: CASSPPLGAHNSPLHF. CDR3 DNA: TGTGCCAGCTCACCCCCTTTAGGGGCGCATAATTCACCCCTCCACTTT.

The chain is built from TRBV28 and TRBJ1-2; 7 nucleotides match TRBD1. With 8 bases clipped from V and 5 bases from J, the junction kept 14 bases outside the gene matches. Germline values: CDR1 MDHEN, CDR2 SYDVKM. CDR3 size: 15 residues. The CDR3, as DNA: TGTGCCAGCTTTCCGGGACAGAGGTTTGAGTATGGCTACACCTTC. It encodes CASFPGQRFEYGYTF.

The chain employs TRBV19 and TRBJ2-1; maybe TRBD1 (9 bases). V lost 6 bases, J lost 5 bases, and 23 bases lay in between. Germline CDR1 is LNHDA and CDR2 is SQIVND (reference sequence). CDR3 length: 17 residues. The CDR3 region has the DNA TGTGCCAGTAGAGACCGGGGGGGACAGGGTGTCCACAATGAGCAGTTCTTC. As protein: CASRDRGGQGVHNEQFF.

The chain uses TRBV4-1 and TRBJ1-5, with D uncertain. The CDR3 runs 15 residues. Trimming pared 0 bases from V and 1 base from J, leaving 7 bases between. Germline values: CDR1 MGHRA, CDR2 YSYEKL. The CDR3 region has the DNA TGCGCCAGCAGCCAAGATTTAATAAGCAATCAGCCCCAGCATTTT. Protein product: CASSQDLISNQPQHF.

Worth noting for this clone: Given a much more abundant clone one base away, this may be a read error. Other DNA sequences in the sample encode the same CDR3. The J gene is TRBJ2-7, the V gene TRBV7-9; possibly TRBD2 for D (6 bases). CDR1 is SEHNR and CDR2 is FQNEAQ in the germline V gene (reference sequence). This CDR3 comprises 13 residues. Trimming removed 5 bases from V and 2 bases from J, with 10 bases in between. CDR3 amino acids: CASSLGGTYEQYF. For the CDR3, the DNA is TGTGCCAGCAGCCTAGGAGGGACCTACGAGCAGTACTTC.

V is TRBV4-3 and J is TRBJ1-2; 7 positions match TRBD1. The CDR3 has 14 residues. V gave up 4 bases and J gave up 2 bases; unmatched junction bases: 4. Germline-derived CDR1 and CDR2 are LGHNA and YSLEER. Written as DNA, the CDR3 is TGCGCCAGCAGCCCGACAGGGACCAACTATGGCTACACCTTC. Translating it yields CASSPTGTNYGYTF.

The gene calls are TRBV6-2 or TRBV6-3 and TRBJ2-2, with 8 bases that match TRBD2. CDR1 is MNHEY, CDR2 SVGEGT, per germline. V trimming: 0 bases; J trimming: 7 bases; junction bases outside the gene matches: 7. The CDR3 consists of 16 residues. CDR3 sequence reads: CASSYSRGGPDGELFF. The CDR3 DNA reads as TGTGCCAGCAGTTACTCCCGGGGGGGCCCGGACGGGGAGCTGTTTTTT.

The V gene is TRBV15, the J gene TRBJ1-5, with D perhaps matching TRBD1 (5 bases). CDR1 is LNHNV, CDR2 YYDKDF, per germline (reference sequence). The CDR3 spans 14 residues. The V gene lost 4 bases and the J gene lost 4 bases, with 11 bases spanning the gap. For the CDR3, the DNA is TGTGCCACCAGCACTAGACAGACGAATCAGCCCCAGCATTTT. Translating gives CATSTRQTNQPQHF.

The V gene is TRBV3-1 (or the pseudogene TRBV3-2), the J gene TRBJ2-7, with 8 bases matching TRBD2. The germline V gene encodes CDR1 LGHDT and CDR2 YNNKEL (reference sequence). With V trimmed by 1 base and J by 2 bases, 4 bases remained unmatched. The CDR3 sequence is 15 residues long. The CDR3 nucleotides read TGTGCCAGCAGCCAAGGGCGGGGGGCCCCCTACGAGCAGTACTTC. Protein sequence: CASSQGRGAPYEQYF.

V usage is TRBV30 and J usage is TRBJ2-7; tentatively, D is TRBD2 (5 bases). Germline loops: CDR1 GTSNPN, CDR2 SVGIG (reference sequence). The CDR3 contains 15 residues. V dropped 0 bases and J dropped 5 bases, with 17 bases sitting between them. DNA of the CDR3: TGTGCCTGGAGTGTCTTCATTCCGGGGTCCCACGAGCAGTACTTC. Residues: CAWSVFIPGSHEQYF.

The chain uses TRBV3-1 (or the pseudogene TRBV3-2) and TRBJ1-2; D is possibly TRBD1 (6 bases). The CDR3 contains 15 residues. Germline loops: CDR1 LGHDT, CDR2 YNNKEL (reference sequence). V gave up 1 base and J gave up 4 bases, with 13 bases separating them. CDR3 loop: CASSQATQGAYGYTF. Here the CDR3 DNA reads TGTGCCAGCAGCCAAGCGACACAGGGTGCCTATGGCTACACCTTC.

Worth noting for this clone: The sample has other DNA sequences that encode this CDR3 too. Here the CDR3 DNA reads TGTGCCAGCAGTTACGACAGGGGGACCTACGAGCAGTACTTC. Its translation is CASSYDRGTYEQYF. The V gene is TRBV6-2 or TRBV6-3, the J gene TRBJ2-7, with 9 bases aligning to TRBD1. Germline CDR1 is MNHEY and CDR2 is SVGEGT. V lost 2 bases and J lost 2; bases outside the gene matches: 1. This CDR3 is 14 amino acids long.

The chain employs TRBV19 and TRBJ2-3, with TRBD2 matching over 14 bases. Losses at the gene ends were 6 bases for V and 1 base for J; bases not matched to a gene: 6. This CDR3 is 17 amino acids long. From germline, CDR1 is LNHDA and CDR2 SQIVND (reference sequence). As DNA, the CDR3 is TGTGCCAGTAGGACCGGGACTAGCGGGGGACGCACAGATACGCAGTATTTT. Residues: CASRTGTSGGRTDTQYF.

The gene calls are TRBV19 and TRBJ2-2; D unclear. The V end lost 1 base, the J end lost 0 bases, and 6 bases lay between the germline ends. Germline-derived CDR1 and CDR2 are LNHDA and SQIVND (reference sequence). This CDR3 is 15 amino acids long. CDR3 amino acids: CASSIGPPNTGELFF. The CDR3 DNA reads as TGTGCCAGTAGTATAGGGCCGCCGAACACCGGGGAGCTGTTTTTT.

This chain uses TRBV25-1 with TRBJ1-2; 9 bases are shared with TRBD1. The germline gives CDR1 MGHDK, CDR2 SYGVNS. Losses at the gene ends were 3 bases for V and 4 bases for J; bases not matched to a gene: 6. This CDR3 region has 15 residues. CDR3 amino acids: CASSEIDRGTYGYTF. The CDR3, as DNA: TGTGCCAGCAGTGAGATAGACAGGGGGACCTATGGCTACACCTTC.

The rearrangement uses TRBV19 and TRBJ1-1; 8 bases are shared with TRBD1. The CDR3 length is 15 residues. V shed 6 bases, J shed 2 bases, and the junction held 8 bases outside the gene matches. Germline CDR1 LNHDA, CDR2 SQIVND (reference sequence). CDR3 sequence (DNA): TGTGCCAGTAGCCTTCAGGGGGCGGGAAACACTGAAGCTTTCTTT. The encoded protein is CASSLQGAGNTEAFF.

V gene TRBV27 combines with J gene TRBJ2-3; 12 bases are a match to TRBD1. CDR1 and CDR2 (germline): MNHEY, SMNVEV (reference sequence). Trimming at V came to 5 bases and at J to 1 base, leaving 7 bases not matched to a gene. The CDR3 is 17 amino acids. The DNA for the CDR3 is TGTGCCAGCAGTCCCGGGACAGGGGGCATGGGCACAGATACGCAGTATTTT. Protein sequence: CASSPGTGGMGTDTQYF.